The source of this T cell receptor (beta chain) is a study of blood T cell repertoires in COVID-19. Study summary: The United States, Italy and Spain provided the acute and convalescent COVID-19 samples. PBMCs, B-cell-depleted T cells, or T cells provided the cDNA or gDNA that made up the material.

V was pared by 5 bases and J by 0 bases, with 17 bases of the junction left unmatched. Germline V gene sequence: CDR1 SGHRS, CDR2 YFSETQ. CDR3 length: 19 residues. Authors' data handling: The authors estimated nucleated cell counts from reference gene primer amplification. The method was immunoSEQ multiplex PCR; TCRdb's version includes in-frame clones alone and lacks a portion of them. The DNA gave D and trimming, while V, J and clone size come from that table. The sample includes about 70,000 clones, about 80% of them seen just once. The chain has TRBV5-1 and TRBJ1-1; 9 bases are shared with TRBD1. The sample comprised peripheral blood. This TCR was recovered from a woman aged 65 to 85 with acute or convalescent COVID-19. DNA of the CDR3: TGCGCCAGCAGTCCGGGACAGGGAATTACGATGACAATGAACACTGAAGCTTTCTTT. It specifies CASSPGQGITMTMNTEAFF.